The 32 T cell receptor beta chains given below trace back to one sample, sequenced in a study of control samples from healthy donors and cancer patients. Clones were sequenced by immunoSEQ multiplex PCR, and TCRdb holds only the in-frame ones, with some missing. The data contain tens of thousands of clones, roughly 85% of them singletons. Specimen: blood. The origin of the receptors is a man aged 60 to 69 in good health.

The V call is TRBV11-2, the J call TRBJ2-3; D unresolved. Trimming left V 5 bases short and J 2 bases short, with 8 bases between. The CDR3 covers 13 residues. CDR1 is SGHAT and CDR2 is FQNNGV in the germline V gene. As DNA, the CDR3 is TGTGCCAGCAGCAAATCTCTCACAGATACGCAGTATTTT. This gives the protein CASSKSLTDTQYF.

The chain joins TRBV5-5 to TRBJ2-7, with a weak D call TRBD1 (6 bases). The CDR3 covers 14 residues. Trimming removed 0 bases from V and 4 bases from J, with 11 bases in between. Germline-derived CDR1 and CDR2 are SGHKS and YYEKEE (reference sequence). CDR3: CASSLDQGMYEQYF. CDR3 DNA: TGTGCCAGCAGCTTGGATCAGGGGATGTACGAGCAGTACTTC.

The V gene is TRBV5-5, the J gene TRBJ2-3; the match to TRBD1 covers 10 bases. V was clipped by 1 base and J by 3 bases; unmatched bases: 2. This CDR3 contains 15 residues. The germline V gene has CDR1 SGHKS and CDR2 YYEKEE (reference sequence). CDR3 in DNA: TGTGCCAGCAGCTTGAAGGACAGGGGGACAGATACGCAGTATTTT. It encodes CASSLKDRGTDTQYF.

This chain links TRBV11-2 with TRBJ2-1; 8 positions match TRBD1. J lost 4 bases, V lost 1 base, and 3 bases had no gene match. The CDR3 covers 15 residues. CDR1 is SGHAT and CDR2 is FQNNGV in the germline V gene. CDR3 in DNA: TGTGCCAGCAGCTTAGGGACAGGGACTTACAATGAGCAGTTCTTC. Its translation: CASSLGTGTYNEQFF.

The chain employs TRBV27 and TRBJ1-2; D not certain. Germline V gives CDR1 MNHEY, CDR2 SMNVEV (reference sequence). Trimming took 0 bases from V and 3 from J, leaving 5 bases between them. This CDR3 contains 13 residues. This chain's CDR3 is CASSLSGYYGYTF. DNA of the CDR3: TGTGCCAGCAGTTTATCGGGCTACTATGGCTACACCTTC.

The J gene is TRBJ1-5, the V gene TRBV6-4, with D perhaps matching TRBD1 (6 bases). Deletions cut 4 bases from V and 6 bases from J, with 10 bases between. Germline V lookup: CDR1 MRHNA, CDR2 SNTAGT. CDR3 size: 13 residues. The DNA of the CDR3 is TGTGCCAGCAGTGCTACAGGGACTCAGCCCCAGCATTTT. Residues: CASSATGTQPQHF.

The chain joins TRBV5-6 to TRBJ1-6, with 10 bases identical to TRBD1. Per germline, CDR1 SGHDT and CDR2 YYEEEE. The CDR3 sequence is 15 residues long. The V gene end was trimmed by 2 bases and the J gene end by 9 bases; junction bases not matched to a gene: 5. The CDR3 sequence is CASSFWTGGRSPLHF. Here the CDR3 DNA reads TGTGCCAGCAGCTTTTGGACAGGGGGACGTTCACCCCTCCACTTT.

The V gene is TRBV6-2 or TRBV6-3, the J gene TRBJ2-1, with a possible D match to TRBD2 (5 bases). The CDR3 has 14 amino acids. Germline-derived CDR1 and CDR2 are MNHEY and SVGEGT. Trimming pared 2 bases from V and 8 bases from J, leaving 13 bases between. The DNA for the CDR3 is TGTGCCAGCAGTTACGTAGGGAGCGGCGATGAGCAGTTCTTC. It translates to CASSYVGSGDEQFF.

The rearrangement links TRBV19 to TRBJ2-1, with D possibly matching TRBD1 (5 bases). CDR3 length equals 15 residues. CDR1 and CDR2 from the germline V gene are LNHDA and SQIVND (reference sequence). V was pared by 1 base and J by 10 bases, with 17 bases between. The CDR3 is CASSIADTRSEEQFF. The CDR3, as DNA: TGTGCCAGTAGTATAGCGGACACTCGATCAGAGGAGCAGTTCTTC. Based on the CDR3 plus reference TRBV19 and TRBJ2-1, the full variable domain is DGGITQSPKYLFRKEGQNVTLSCEQNLNHDAMYWYRQDPGQGLRLIYYSQIVNDFQKGDIAEGYSVSREKKESFPLTVTSAQKNPTAFYLCASSIADTRSEEQFFGPGTRLTVL.

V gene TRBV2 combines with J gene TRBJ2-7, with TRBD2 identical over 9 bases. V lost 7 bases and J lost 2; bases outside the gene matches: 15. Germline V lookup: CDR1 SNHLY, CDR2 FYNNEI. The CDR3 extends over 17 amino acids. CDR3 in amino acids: CASTSSGKRLRAYEQYF. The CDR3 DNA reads TGTGCCAGCACCTCTAGCGGGAAAAGATTGCGGGCCTACGAGCAGTACTTC. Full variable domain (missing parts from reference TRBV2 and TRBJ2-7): EPEVTQTPSHQVTQMGQEVILRCVPISNHLYFYWYRQILGQKVEFLVSFYNNEISEKSEIFDDQFSVERPDGSNFTLKIRSTKLEDSAMYFCASTSSGKRLRAYEQYFGPGTRLTVT.

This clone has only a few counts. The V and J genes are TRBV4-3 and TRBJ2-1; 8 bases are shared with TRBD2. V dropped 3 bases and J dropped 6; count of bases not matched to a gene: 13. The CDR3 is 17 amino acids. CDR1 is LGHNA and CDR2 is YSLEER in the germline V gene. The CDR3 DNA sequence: TGCGCCAGCAGCCAGAGAGCCGGGGGGGGAGAGCTCAATGAGCAGTTCTTC. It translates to CASSQRAGGGELNEQFF.

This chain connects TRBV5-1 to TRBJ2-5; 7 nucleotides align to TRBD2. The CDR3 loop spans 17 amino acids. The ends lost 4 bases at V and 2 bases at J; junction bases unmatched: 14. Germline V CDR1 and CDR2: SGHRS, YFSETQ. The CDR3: CASSGLGGRALQETQYF. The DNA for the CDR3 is TGCGCCAGCAGCGGCCTCGGAGGGAGGGCCTTGCAAGAGACCCAGTACTTC.

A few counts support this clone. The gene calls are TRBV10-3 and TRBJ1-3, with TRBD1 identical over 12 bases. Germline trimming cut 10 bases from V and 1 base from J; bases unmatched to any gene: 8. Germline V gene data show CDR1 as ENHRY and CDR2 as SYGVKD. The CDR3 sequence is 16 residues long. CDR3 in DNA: TGTGCCACCGGGGACAGGGGGCGAGGTTCTGGAAACACCATATATTTT. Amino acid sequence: CATGDRGRGSGNTIYF.

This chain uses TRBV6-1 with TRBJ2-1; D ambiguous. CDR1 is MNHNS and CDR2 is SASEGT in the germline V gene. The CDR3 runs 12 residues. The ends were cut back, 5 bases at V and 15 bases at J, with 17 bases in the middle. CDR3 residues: CASSYLMTALFF. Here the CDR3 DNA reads TGTGCCAGCAGTTATCTTATGACGGCCTTGTTCTTC.

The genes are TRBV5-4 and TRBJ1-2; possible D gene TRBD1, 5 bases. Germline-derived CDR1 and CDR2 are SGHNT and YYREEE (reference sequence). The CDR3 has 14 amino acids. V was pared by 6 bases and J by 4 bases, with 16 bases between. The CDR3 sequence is CASTPGRGIYGYTF. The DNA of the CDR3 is TGTGCCAGCACCCCGGGGAGGGGAATCTATGGCTACACCTTC.

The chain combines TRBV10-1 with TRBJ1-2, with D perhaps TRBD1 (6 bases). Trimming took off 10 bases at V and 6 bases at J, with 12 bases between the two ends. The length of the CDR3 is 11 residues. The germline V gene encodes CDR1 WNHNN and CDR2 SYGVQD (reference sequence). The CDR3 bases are TGCGCCATTCGACAGGAGAATGGCTACACCTTC. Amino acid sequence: CAIRQENGYTF.

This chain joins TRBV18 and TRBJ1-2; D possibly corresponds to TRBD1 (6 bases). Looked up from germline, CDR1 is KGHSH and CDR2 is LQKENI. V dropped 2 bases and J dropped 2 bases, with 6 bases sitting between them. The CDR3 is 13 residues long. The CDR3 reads CASSPGTNYGYTF. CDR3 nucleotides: TGTGCCAGCTCACCAGGGACAAACTATGGCTACACCTTC.

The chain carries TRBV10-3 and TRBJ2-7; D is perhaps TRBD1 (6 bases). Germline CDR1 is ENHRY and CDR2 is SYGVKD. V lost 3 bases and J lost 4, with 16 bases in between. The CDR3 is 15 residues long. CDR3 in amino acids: CAISDQTGGTYEQYF. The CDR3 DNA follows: TGTGCCATCAGTGATCAGACAGGCGGTACGTACGAGCAGTACTTC.

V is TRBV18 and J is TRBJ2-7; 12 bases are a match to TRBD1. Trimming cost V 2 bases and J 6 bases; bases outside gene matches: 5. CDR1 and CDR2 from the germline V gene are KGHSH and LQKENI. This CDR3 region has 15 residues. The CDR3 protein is CASSPTGQGASEQYF. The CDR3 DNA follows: TGTGCCAGCTCACCAACGGGACAGGGGGCCTCCGAGCAGTACTTC.

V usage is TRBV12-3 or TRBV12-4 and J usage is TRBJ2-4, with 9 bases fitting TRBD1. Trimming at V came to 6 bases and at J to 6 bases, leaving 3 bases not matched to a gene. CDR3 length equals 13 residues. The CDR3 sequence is CASSLDRGNIQYF. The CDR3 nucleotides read TGTGCCAGCAGCCTGGACAGGGGAAACATTCAGTACTTC.

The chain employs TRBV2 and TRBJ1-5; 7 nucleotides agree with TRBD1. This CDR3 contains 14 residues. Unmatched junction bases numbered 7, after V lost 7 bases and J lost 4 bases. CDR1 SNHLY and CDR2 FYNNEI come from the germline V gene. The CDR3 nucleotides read TGTGCCAGCACTGAGTCACAGGGGAATCAGCCCCAGCATTTT. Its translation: CASTESQGNQPQHF.

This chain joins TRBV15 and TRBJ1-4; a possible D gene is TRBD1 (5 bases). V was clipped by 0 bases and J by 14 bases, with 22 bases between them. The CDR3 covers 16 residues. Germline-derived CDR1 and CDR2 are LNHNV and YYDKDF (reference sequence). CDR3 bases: TGTGCCACCAGCAGAGATCAGGCCGGTGGCGCCCGGGGCCTGTTTTTT. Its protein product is CATSRDQAGGARGLFF.

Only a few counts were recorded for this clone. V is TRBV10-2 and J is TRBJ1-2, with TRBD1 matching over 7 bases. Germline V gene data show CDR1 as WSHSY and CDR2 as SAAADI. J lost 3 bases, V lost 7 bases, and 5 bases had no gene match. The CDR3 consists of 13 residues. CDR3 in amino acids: CASTQQGYYGYTF. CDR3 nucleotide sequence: TGCGCCAGCACGCAACAGGGGTACTATGGCTACACCTTC.

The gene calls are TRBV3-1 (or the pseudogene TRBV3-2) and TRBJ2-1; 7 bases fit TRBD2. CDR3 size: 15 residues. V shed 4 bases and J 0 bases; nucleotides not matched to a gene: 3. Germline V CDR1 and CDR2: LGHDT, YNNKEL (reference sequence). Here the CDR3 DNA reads TGTGCCAGCAGCCCGCGGGGGAGCTCCTACAATGAGCAGTTCTTC. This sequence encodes CASSPRGSSYNEQFF.

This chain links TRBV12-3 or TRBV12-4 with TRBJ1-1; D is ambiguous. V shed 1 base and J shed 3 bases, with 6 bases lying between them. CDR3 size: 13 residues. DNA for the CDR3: TGTGCCAGCAGTTTAGAGTGGGACACTGAAGCTTTCTTT. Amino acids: CASSLEWDTEAFF.

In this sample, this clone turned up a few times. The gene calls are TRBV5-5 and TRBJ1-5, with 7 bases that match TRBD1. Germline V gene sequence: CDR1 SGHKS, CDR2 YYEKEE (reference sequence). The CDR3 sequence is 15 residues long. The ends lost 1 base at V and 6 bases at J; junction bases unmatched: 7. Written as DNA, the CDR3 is TGTGCCAGCAGCTTGAAGGAGGGGGCGAGTCAGCCCCAGCATTTT. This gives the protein CASSLKEGASQPQHF. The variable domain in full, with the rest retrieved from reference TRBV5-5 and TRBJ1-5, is DAGVTQSPTHLIKTRGQQVTLRCSPISGHKSVSWYQQVLGQGPQFIFQYYEKEERGRGNFPDRFSARQFPNYSSELNVNALLLGDSALYLCASSLKEGASQPQHFGDGTRLSIL.

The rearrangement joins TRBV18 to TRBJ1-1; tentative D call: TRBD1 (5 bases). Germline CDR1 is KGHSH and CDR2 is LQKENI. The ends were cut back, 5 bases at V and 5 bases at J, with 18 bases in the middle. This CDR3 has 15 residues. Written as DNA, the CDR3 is TGTGCCAGCTCATCCAACCTAGGGGAAGGGACTGAAGCTTTCTTT. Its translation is CASSSNLGEGTEAFF.

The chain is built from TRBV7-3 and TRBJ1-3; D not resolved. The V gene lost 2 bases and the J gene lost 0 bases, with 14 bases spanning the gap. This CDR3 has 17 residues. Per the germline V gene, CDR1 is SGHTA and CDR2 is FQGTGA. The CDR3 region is CASSLAGRVSSGNTIYF. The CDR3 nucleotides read TGTGCCAGCAGCTTAGCCGGTCGGGTGAGCTCTGGAAACACCATATATTTT.

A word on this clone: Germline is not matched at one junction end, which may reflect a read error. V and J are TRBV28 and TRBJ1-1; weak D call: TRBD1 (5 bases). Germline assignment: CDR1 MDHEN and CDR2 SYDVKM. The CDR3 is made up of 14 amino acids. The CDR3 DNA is TGTGTCAGCAGTCCCACCCAGGGAAACACTGAAGCTTTCTTT. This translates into CVSSPTQGNTEAFF. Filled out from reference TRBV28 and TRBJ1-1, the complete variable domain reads DVKVTQSSRYLVKRTGEKVFLECVQDMDHENMFWYRQDPGLGLRLIYFSYDVKMKEKGDIPEGYSVSREKKERFSLILESASTNQTSMYLCVSSPTQGNTEAFFGQGTRLTVV.

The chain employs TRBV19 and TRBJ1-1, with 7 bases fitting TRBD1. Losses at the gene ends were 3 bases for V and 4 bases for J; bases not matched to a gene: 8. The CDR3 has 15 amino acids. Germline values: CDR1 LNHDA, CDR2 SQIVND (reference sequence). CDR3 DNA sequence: TGTGCCAGTAGTATGAGGTCCAGGGGGAGCACTGAAGCTTTCTTT. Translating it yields CASSMRSRGSTEAFF.

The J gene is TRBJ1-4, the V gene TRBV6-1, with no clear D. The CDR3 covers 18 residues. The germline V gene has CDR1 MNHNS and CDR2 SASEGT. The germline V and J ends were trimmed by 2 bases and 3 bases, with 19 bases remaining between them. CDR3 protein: CASSEIPLVLVSNEKLFF. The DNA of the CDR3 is TGTGCCAGCAGTGAAATCCCCTTAGTTCTAGTCTCTAATGAAAAACTGTTTTTT.

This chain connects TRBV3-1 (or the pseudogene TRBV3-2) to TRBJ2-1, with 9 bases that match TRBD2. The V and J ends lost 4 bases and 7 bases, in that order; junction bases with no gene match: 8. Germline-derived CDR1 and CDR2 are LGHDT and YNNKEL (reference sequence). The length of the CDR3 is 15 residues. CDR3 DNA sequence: TGTGCCAGCAGCCCCCGTGGGCGGGGGGGGAATGAGCAGTTCTTC. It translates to CASSPRGRGGNEQFF.